Listed below are T cell receptor beta chains from one sample, sequenced in a study of T cells in Graves' hyperthyroidism and ophthalmopathy. In TCRdb, the multiplex PCR reads were re-called with MiXCR into one record per CDR3 protein. The repertoire holds approximately 700,000 distinct CDR3 sequences, with roughly 46% as singletons. The sample consisted of peripheral blood or thyroid tissue (not recorded which). These receptors were collected from an adult man with Graves' disease, either hyperthyroidism or ophthalmopathy (not recorded which). CDR3s include the opening cysteine and the closing phenylalanine or tryptophan. The D gene is left open where the match is weak. Expanded clones are given a class, and other clones once, few, many or no size at all.

abundance | j_gene | d_gene | v_gene | CDR3aa | CDR3nt
. | TRBJ1-2 | TRBD1 | TRBV29-1 | CSVETGQGLNYGYTF | TGCAGCGTTGAAACGGGACAGGGCCTTAACTATGGCTACACCTTC
few | TRBJ1-5 | . | TRBV7-3 | CASTLRPTPALCPYNQPQHF | TGTGCCAGCACCCTGCGGCCGACACCGGCCCTGTGCCCGTACAATCAGCCCCAGCATTTT
. | TRBJ2-7 | . | TRBV19 | CASRGGRPASYEQYF | TGTGCCAGTAGAGGTGGACGACCGGCCTCCTACGAGCAGTACTTC
. | TRBJ2-7 | . | TRBV7-2 | CASSQGQYEQYF | TGTGCCAGCAGCCAAGGACAGTACGAGCAGTACTTC
. | TRBJ1-2 | . | TRBV19 | CASSIQLIRVGSKYGYTF | TGTGCCAGTAGTATACAACTCATCCGGGTCGGCTCCAAGTATGGCTACACCTTC
. | TRBJ1-2 | . | TRBV6-6 | CASRKDRSNYGYTF | TGTGCCAGCAGAAAGGACAGATCTAACTATGGCTACACCTTC
. | TRBJ1-2 | TRBD1 | TRBV20-1 | CSARNPTGGRYGYTF | TGCAGTGCTAGGAATCCGACAGGGGGCCGCTATGGCTACACCTTC
. | TRBJ1-1 | TRBD1 | TRBV4-2 | CASSKGQGETEAFF | TGTGCCAGCAGCAAGGGACAGGGAGAGACTGAAGCTTTCTTT
. | TRBJ2-5 | TRBD2 | TRBV11-3 | CASISGGGTQYF | TGTGCCAGCATATCGGGAGGCGGGACCCAGTACTTC
few | TRBJ1-1 | . | TRBV7-9 | CASSFTTGTTEAFF | TGTGCCAGCAGCTTCACTACAGGGACCACTGAAGCTTTCTTT
many | TRBJ1-2 | . | TRBV29-1 | CSVWGPLYTF | TGCAGCGTTTGGGGCCCGCTATACACCTTC
few | TRBJ1-1 | TRBD1 | TRBV20-1 | CSAPGTGNTEAFF | TGCAGTGCACCTGGGACAGGGAACACTGAAGCTTTCTTT
few | TRBJ2-5 | TRBD2 | TRBV7-2 | CASRRGGGETQYF | TGTGCCAGCAGACGCGGGGGTGGAGAGACCCAGTACTTC
few | TRBJ2-5 | TRBD2 | TRBV5-1 | CASSLSASGRGETQYF | TGCGCCAGCAGCTTGTCGGCTAGCGGGAGGGGAGAGACCCAGTACTTC
many | TRBJ1-5 | TRBD1 | TRBV10-3 | CAISEGNRGVGQPQHF | TGTGCCATCAGTGAAGGGAACAGGGGAGTAGGTCAGCCCCAGCATTTT
once | TRBJ2-6 | . | TRBV15 | CATSRAPYGRDNVLTF | TGTGCCACCAGCAGAGCCCCTTATGGACGGGACAACGTCCTGACTTTC
. | TRBJ1-2 | . | TRBV9 | CASSFQTDRPNYGYTF | TGTGCCAGCAGTTTCCAAACAGACAGACCTAACTATGGCTACACCTTC
few | TRBJ2-2 | TRBD1 | TRBV7-9 | CASSPGGPGELFF | TGTGCCAGCAGCCCAGGGGGCCCCGGGGAGCTGTTTTTT
few | TRBJ1-1 | . | TRBV5-1 | CASSEPGREGTEAFF | TGCGCCAGCAGTGAACCGGGCAGGGAGGGGACTGAAGCTTTCTTT
many | TRBJ1-5 | TRBD1 | TRBV20-1 | CSASPTGDKSQPQHF | TGCAGTGCTAGTCCGACAGGGGATAAAAGTCAGCCCCAGCATTTT
. | TRBJ2-2 | . | TRBV10-3 | CAISAQGGELFF | TGTGCCATCAGCGCACAGGGCGGGGAGCTGTTTTTT
many | TRBJ2-7 | TRBD2 | TRBV5-1 | CASSSQTGTSGRPYEQYF | TGCGCCAGCAGCTCGCAAACCGGGACTAGCGGGAGGCCCTACGAGCAGTACTTC
. | TRBJ2-5 | . | TRBV7-9 | CASSLFGGKETQYF | TGTGCCAGCAGCTTATTTGGCGGCAAAGAGACCCAGTACTTC
. | TRBJ1-2 | TRBD1 | TRBV29-1 | CSVRTGLDYGYTF | TGCAGCGTCAGGACAGGGTTGGACTATGGCTACACCTTC
. | TRBJ1-5 | . | TRBV19 | CASSIRGISNQPQHF | TGTGCCAGTAGTATACGAGGGATTAGCAATCAGCCCCAGCATTTT
. | TRBJ2-5 | TRBD2 | TRBV20-1 | CSASLSGDQETQYF | TGCAGTGCTAGCCTTAGCGGGGACCAAGAGACCCAGTACTTC
few | TRBJ1-2 | TRBD1 | TRBV2 | CASSLDRRQGPTYYGYTF | TGTGCCAGCAGTTTAGATAGGAGACAGGGGCCAACTTACTATGGCTACACCTTC
. | TRBJ1-4 | TRBD1 | TRBV7-9 | CASSSPGQANEKLFF | TGTGCCAGCAGCTCTCCGGGACAGGCTAATGAAAAACTGTTTTTT
many | TRBJ1-3 | TRBD1 | TRBV7-4 | CASSPKPGQGFGNTIYF | TGTGCCAGCAGCCCAAAACCGGGACAGGGTTTCGGAAACACCATATATTTT
. | TRBJ1-4 | . | TRBV7-9 | CATSWTEINGKLFF | TGTGCCACCTCCTGGACAGAAATAAATGGAAAACTGTTTTTT